A selection of T cell receptor beta chains follows, all from one sample in a study of T cell responses to AZD1222 COVID-19 vaccine. Here immunoSEQ multiplex PCR was the method, and the copy in TCRdb shows in-frame clones only, minus some. The sample has tens of thousands of clones; just under 80% are singletons. Source: peripheral blood, taken 28 days after the second dose of the MenACWY control vaccine. These receptors all stem from an adult who received the MenACWY meningococcal vaccine as a control. The CDR3 runs from the conserved cysteine through the conserved F or W. The order of the fields is D gene, CDR3 length, J gene, V gene, clone size, CDR3 DNA, CDR3 protein. The D gene is left open where the match is weak. Size is omitted from some rows. Given values are once, few, many or a class for expanded clones.

d_call: -
cdr3_length: 16
j_call: TRBJ2-3
v_call: TRBV4-1
clone_size: -
cdr3_nt: TGCGCCAGCAGCCAAGCGTACAGGGAAAGCACAGATACGCAGTATTTT
cdr3_aa: CASSQAYRESTDTQYF

d_call: -
cdr3_length: 16
j_call: TRBJ1-6
v_call: TRBV11-2
clone_size: -
cdr3_nt: TGTGCCAGCAGCATAGACGTATTAAGGGGGGATTCACCCCTCCACTTT
cdr3_aa: CASSIDVLRGDSPLHF

d_call: -
cdr3_length: 15
j_call: TRBJ2-1
v_call: TRBV4-2
clone_size: -
cdr3_nt: TGTGCCAGCAGCCAAGTGGACAGCTCCTACAATGAGCAGTTCTTC
cdr3_aa: CASSQVDSSYNEQFF

d_call: -
cdr3_length: 15
j_call: TRBJ1-1
v_call: TRBV19
clone_size: -
cdr3_nt: TGTGCCAGTAGTATAGCCCAGGGCCGAGGCTCTGAAGCTTTCTTT
cdr3_aa: CASSIAQGRGSEAFF

d_call: -
cdr3_length: 14
j_call: TRBJ1-1
v_call: TRBV28
clone_size: -
cdr3_nt: TGTGCCAGCACCTCGGGGGGCGCGTTCACTGAAGCTTTCTTT
cdr3_aa: CASTSGGAFTEAFF

d_call: -
cdr3_length: 17
j_call: TRBJ2-3
v_call: TRBV27
clone_size: -
cdr3_nt: TGTGCCAGCAGCGACCCTTTCGGGACGGGGAGCACAGATACGCAGTATTTT
cdr3_aa: CASSDPFGTGSTDTQYF

d_call: -
cdr3_length: 13
j_call: TRBJ2-2
v_call: TRBV5-6
clone_size: -
cdr3_nt: TGTGCCAGCAGCTTGGTATACACCGGGGAGCTGTTTTTT
cdr3_aa: CASSLVYTGELFF

d_call: -
cdr3_length: 14
j_call: TRBJ1-5
v_call: TRBV7-2
clone_size: -
cdr3_nt: TGTGCCAGCAGCGTCAAGGGGTGGAATCAGCCCCAGCATTTT
cdr3_aa: CASSVKGWNQPQHF

d_call: -
cdr3_length: 11
j_call: TRBJ2-7
v_call: TRBV20-1
clone_size: -
cdr3_nt: TGCAGTGCTAGAGAAGCCGACGAGCAGTACTTC
cdr3_aa: CSAREADEQYF

d_call: TRBD1
cdr3_length: 17
j_call: TRBJ1-6
v_call: TRBV5-1
clone_size: -
cdr3_nt: TGCGCCAGCAGCTTAGGCGCCGGACAGGCACTTAATTCACCCCTCCACTTT
cdr3_aa: CASSLGAGQALNSPLHF

d_call: -
cdr3_length: 11
j_call: TRBJ1-1
v_call: TRBV27
clone_size: -
cdr3_nt: TGTGCCAGCCAGAACCTGTATGAAGCTTTCTTT
cdr3_aa: CASQNLYEAFF

d_call: -
cdr3_length: 13
j_call: TRBJ2-1
v_call: TRBV4-1
clone_size: -
cdr3_nt: TGCGCCAGCAGCCAAAGTGGGTGGGATGAGCAGTTCTTC
cdr3_aa: CASSQSGWDEQFF

d_call: TRBD2
cdr3_length: 16
j_call: TRBJ2-3
v_call: TRBV5-1
clone_size: -
cdr3_nt: TGCGCCAGCAGCTTGGAGGAACTAGCGGGAACGGATACGCAGTATTTT
cdr3_aa: CASSLEELAGTDTQYF

d_call: -
cdr3_length: 13
j_call: TRBJ2-2
v_call: TRBV10-2
clone_size: -
cdr3_nt: TGCGCCAGCAGAGACAGTAACACCGGGGAGCTGTTTTTT
cdr3_aa: CASRDSNTGELFF

d_call: TRBD2
cdr3_length: 17
j_call: TRBJ2-5
v_call: TRBV5-1
clone_size: -
cdr3_nt: TGCGCCAGCAGCTTGGAACTAGCGGGAAGTCTCCAAGAGACCCAGTACTTC
cdr3_aa: CASSLELAGSLQETQYF

d_call: -
cdr3_length: 14
j_call: TRBJ1-1
v_call: TRBV7-6
clone_size: -
cdr3_nt: TGTGCCAGCAGCTTAAGACAGAGGAACACTGAAGCTTTCTTT
cdr3_aa: CASSLRQRNTEAFF

d_call: TRBD1
cdr3_length: 15
j_call: TRBJ2-1
v_call: TRBV28
clone_size: medium-sized
cdr3_nt: TGTGCCAGCAGCCCTGGACAGGGAGAGAGCAATGAGCAGTTCTTC
cdr3_aa: CASSPGQGESNEQFF

d_call: TRBD2
cdr3_length: 14
j_call: TRBJ2-7
v_call: TRBV10-1
clone_size: few
cdr3_nt: TGCGCCAGCAGTGTAAGGACTAGCGGCTACGAGCAGTACTTC
cdr3_aa: CASSVRTSGYEQYF

d_call: TRBD2
cdr3_length: 15
j_call: TRBJ2-1
v_call: TRBV12-5
clone_size: -
cdr3_nt: TGTGCTAGTGGCTTCCAGCGGGGCCTCTGGAATGAGCAGTTCTTC
cdr3_aa: CASGFQRGLWNEQFF

d_call: -
cdr3_length: 17
j_call: TRBJ1-2
v_call: TRBV28
clone_size: -
cdr3_nt: TGTGCCAGCAGCCTACCTGGCTCGGGAAGGGCGGGGTATGGCTACACCTTC
cdr3_aa: CASSLPGSGRAGYGYTF

d_call: -
cdr3_length: 14
j_call: TRBJ2-5
v_call: TRBV5-1
clone_size: -
cdr3_nt: TGCGCCAGCAGCTCCACAGCATTTCAAGAGACCCAGTACTTC
cdr3_aa: CASSSTAFQETQYF

d_call: -
cdr3_length: 14
j_call: TRBJ2-3
v_call: TRBV24-1
clone_size: few
cdr3_nt: TGTGCCACCAGTGACCCCGCGGGCCCAGATACGCAGTATTTT
cdr3_aa: CATSDPAGPDTQYF

d_call: TRBD1
cdr3_length: 16
j_call: TRBJ1-1
v_call: TRBV7-8
clone_size: few
cdr3_nt: TGTGCCAGCAGCTTCCGGGACAGGGGGGTTTACACTGAAGCTTTCTTT
cdr3_aa: CASSFRDRGVYTEAFF

d_call: TRBD1
cdr3_length: 18
j_call: TRBJ1-4
v_call: TRBV28
clone_size: -
cdr3_nt: TGTGCCAGCAGTGGGAGGGCGGGGACAGGTGCAACTAATGAAAAACTGTTTTTT
cdr3_aa: CASSGRAGTGATNEKLFF

d_call: -
cdr3_length: 14
j_call: TRBJ1-6
v_call: TRBV5-1
clone_size: -
cdr3_nt: TGCGCCAGCAGCTCGGACAACGGGTATTCACCCCTCCACTTT
cdr3_aa: CASSSDNGYSPLHF

d_call: -
cdr3_length: 14
j_call: TRBJ1-6
v_call: TRBV11-2
clone_size: -
cdr3_nt: TGTGCCAGCAGCTTATACAGCCAGGATTCACCCCTCCACTTT
cdr3_aa: CASSLYSQDSPLHF

d_call: -
cdr3_length: 15
j_call: TRBJ2-3
v_call: TRBV25-1
clone_size: -
cdr3_nt: TGTGCCAGCAGTGCACCGGGCCACGAGCACAATACGCAGTATTTT
cdr3_aa: CASSAPGHEHNTQYF

d_call: TRBD2
cdr3_length: 15
j_call: TRBJ2-2
v_call: TRBV3-1/TRBV3-2
clone_size: -
cdr3_nt: TGTCCCAGCAGCCCCCGGGCGGGGGGGGGCGGGGAGCTGTTTTTT
cdr3_aa: CPSSPRAGGGGELFF